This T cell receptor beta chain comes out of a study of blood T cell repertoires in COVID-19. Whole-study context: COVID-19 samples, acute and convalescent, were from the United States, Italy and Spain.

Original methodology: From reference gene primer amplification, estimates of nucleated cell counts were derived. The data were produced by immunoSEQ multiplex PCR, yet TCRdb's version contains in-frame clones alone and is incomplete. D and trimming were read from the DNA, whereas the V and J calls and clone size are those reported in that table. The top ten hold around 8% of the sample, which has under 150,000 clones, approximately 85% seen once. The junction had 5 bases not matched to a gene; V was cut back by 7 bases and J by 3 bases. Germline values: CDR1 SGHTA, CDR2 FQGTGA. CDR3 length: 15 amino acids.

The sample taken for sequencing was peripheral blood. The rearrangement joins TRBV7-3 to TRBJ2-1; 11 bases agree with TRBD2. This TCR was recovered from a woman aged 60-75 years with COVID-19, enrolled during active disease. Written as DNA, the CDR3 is TGTGCCAGCAAGGTTAGCGGGGGGGACTACAATGAGCAGTTCTTC. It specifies CASKVSGGDYNEQFF.